This T cell receptor (beta chain) was sequenced for a study of blood T cell repertoires in COVID-19. Overall study context: In each case, the material was cDNA or gDNA derived from T cells, B-cell-depleted T cells, or PBMCs.

As originally analysed: From reference gene primer amplification, estimates of nucleated cell counts were derived. Assay: immunoSEQ multiplex PCR; the TCRdb copy retains only in-frame clones and omits some. The DNA was the basis for D and trimming; V, J and clone size are from that table. The data hold fewer than 250,000 clones, with roughly 83% observed a single time. The CDR3 extends over 16 amino acids. Deletions cut 3 bases from V and 5 bases from J, with 17 bases between. Looked up from germline, CDR1 is LNHDA and CDR2 is SQIVND (reference sequence). Input material: peripheral blood. This clonotype originated in a woman in her seventies with active or convalescent COVID-19. The chain links TRBV19 to TRBJ2-1, with TRBD1 as a possible D gene (6 bases). CDR3 region: CASSIGSGVEDNEQFF. CDR3 nucleotides: TGTGCCAGTAGTATCGGGTCAGGGGTCGAGGACAATGAGCAGTTCTTC.